A selection of T cell receptor beta chains follows, all from one sample in a study of long-term antiretroviral therapy in people with HIV. Libraries were prepared by immunoSEQ multiplex PCR; TCRdb keeps only in-frame clonotypes and omits some of them. The table shows about 15,000 clones, with 80% to 90% occurring only once. Here the sequenced sample was unsorted PBMCs, taken 0.1 years after starting antiretroviral therapy. These receptors were collected from a man aged 18-30 years with HIV. CDR3s include the opening cysteine and the closing phenylalanine or tryptophan. Fields, in order: D gene, J gene, clone size, V gene, CDR3 DNA, CDR3 protein. A D gene is named only where the DNA matches it firmly. The size field is filled for only some rows; it gives once, few, many or a size class.

d_gene: NA; j_gene: TRBJ2-7; abundance: NA; v_gene: TRBV27; CDR3nt: TGTGCCAGCAGTTCAACACAGGGACCAAATTACGAGCAGTACTTC; CDR3aa: CASSSTQGPNYEQYF
d_gene: NA; j_gene: TRBJ2-1; abundance: NA; v_gene: TRBV19; CDR3nt: TGTGCCAGTAGTATAGACGGGAGCTCCTACAATGAGCAGTTCTTC; CDR3aa: CASSIDGSSYNEQFF
d_gene: NA; j_gene: TRBJ2-2; abundance: NA; v_gene: TRBV5-6; CDR3nt: TGTGCCAGCAGCTTGTTCCACACCGGGGAGCTGTTTTTT; CDR3aa: CASSLFHTGELFF
d_gene: NA; j_gene: TRBJ1-1; abundance: NA; v_gene: TRBV25-1; CDR3nt: TGTGCCAGCACCATTGGTGGGTTTGAAGCTTTCTTT; CDR3aa: CASTIGGFEAFF
d_gene: NA; j_gene: TRBJ1-6; abundance: NA; v_gene: TRBV29-1; CDR3nt: TGCAGCGGGGGGGCGGGAGAGGGTTCACCCCTCCACTTT; CDR3aa: CSGGAGEGSPLHF
d_gene: NA; j_gene: TRBJ1-2; abundance: NA; v_gene: TRBV9; CDR3nt: TGTGCCAGCAGCGTAGATGGGAGTTTGGGTAGCTACACCTTC; CDR3aa: CASSVDGSLGSYTF
d_gene: TRBD1; j_gene: TRBJ1-2; abundance: NA; v_gene: TRBV9; CDR3nt: TGTGCCAGCAGCGGACAGGGGGCGCCGGTCTATGGCTACACCTTC; CDR3aa: CASSGQGAPVYGYTF
d_gene: NA; j_gene: TRBJ2-1; abundance: NA; v_gene: TRBV7-9; CDR3nt: TGTGCCAGCAGCTTATCCGGGAATGAGCAGTTCTTC; CDR3aa: CASSLSGNEQFF
d_gene: TRBD1; j_gene: TRBJ1-1; abundance: NA; v_gene: TRBV28; CDR3nt: TGTGCCAGCAGTTTGTCACAGGGGTTTGCCACTGAAGCTTTCTTT; CDR3aa: CASSLSQGFATEAFF
d_gene: NA; j_gene: TRBJ2-5; abundance: NA; v_gene: TRBV4-1; CDR3nt: TGCGCCAGCAGCCCAGTGCGGCCTCGAGAGACCCAGTACTTC; CDR3aa: CASSPVRPRETQYF
d_gene: NA; j_gene: TRBJ2-6; abundance: once; v_gene: TRBV21-1; CDR3nt: TGTGCCAGCAGCAAAGCAGAAGGGGCTGCGGGCTCTGGGGCCAACGTCCTGACTTTC; CDR3aa: CASSKAEGAAGSGANVLTF
d_gene: NA; j_gene: TRBJ2-3; abundance: once; v_gene: TRBV7-8; CDR3nt: TGTGCCAGCAGCTTAGAAGAGGGGATGGGTACGCAGTATTTT; CDR3aa: CASSLEEGMGTQYF
d_gene: NA; j_gene: TRBJ2-7; abundance: NA; v_gene: TRBV5-1; CDR3nt: TGCGCCAGCAGCTTGATGATAGGATACGAGCAGTACTTC; CDR3aa: CASSLMIGYEQYF
d_gene: NA; j_gene: TRBJ2-1; abundance: NA; v_gene: TRBV5-1; CDR3nt: TGCGCCAGCAGCTTTAGACAGGCCGGGTTGAACAATGAGCAGTTCTTC; CDR3aa: CASSFRQAGLNNEQFF
d_gene: NA; j_gene: TRBJ2-7; abundance: NA; v_gene: TRBV6-1; CDR3nt: TGTGCCAGCAGTGCTGGTTGGGGGGGCACCTACGAGCAGTACTTC; CDR3aa: CASSAGWGGTYEQYF
d_gene: NA; j_gene: TRBJ1-2; abundance: NA; v_gene: TRBV6-5; CDR3nt: TGTGCCAGCAGTTACTCGCGGGGGGCGCGGGGCTACACCTTC; CDR3aa: CASSYSRGARGYTF
d_gene: TRBD1; j_gene: TRBJ1-2; abundance: once; v_gene: TRBV7-8; CDR3nt: TGTGCCAGCAGCTCTCAACCGAGGGGGCAGGCGCCAGCTAACTATGGCTACACCTTC; CDR3aa: CASSSQPRGQAPANYGYTF
d_gene: NA; j_gene: TRBJ2-3; abundance: NA; v_gene: TRBV14; CDR3nt: TGTGCCAGCAGCCAAGAATCGGGACCTGCAGTGGCAGATACGCAGTATTTT; CDR3aa: CASSQESGPAVADTQYF
d_gene: NA; j_gene: TRBJ2-7; abundance: NA; v_gene: TRBV5-1; CDR3nt: TGCGCCAGCAGCCTCTACAGGGTCGCGGACGAGCAGTACTTC; CDR3aa: CASSLYRVADEQYF
d_gene: TRBD2; j_gene: TRBJ2-1; abundance: medium-sized; v_gene: TRBV11-1; CDR3nt: TGTGCCAGCAGCAGCTTTGGGGGACTAGCGGCTTACAATGAGCAGTTCTTC; CDR3aa: CASSSFGGLAAYNEQFF
d_gene: NA; j_gene: TRBJ2-7; abundance: NA; v_gene: TRBV11-2; CDR3nt: TGTGCCAGCAGCTTAGCGGGGGACTCCTACGAGCAGTACTTC; CDR3aa: CASSLAGDSYEQYF
d_gene: NA; j_gene: TRBJ2-7; abundance: NA; v_gene: TRBV6-1; CDR3nt: TGTGCCAGCAGTGAAGTAGGCTCGTTCGCCTACGAGCAGTACTTC; CDR3aa: CASSEVGSFAYEQYF
d_gene: NA; j_gene: TRBJ2-2; abundance: NA; v_gene: TRBV19; CDR3nt: TGTGCCAGTAGTTTCCCTCCTGGTTCAAACACCGGGGAGCTGTTTTTT; CDR3aa: CASSFPPGSNTGELFF